The 32 T cell receptor beta chains in this list originate from one sample, sequenced in a study of blood T cells in healthy people across ages. A second roughly 6 to 12 cycle PCR used barcoded and J-beta primers. Via MiXCR, TCRdb re-called the 5' RACE reads, giving one row per CDR3 protein. The data show over 1,200,000 distinct CDR3 sequences, around 55% seen once. The sample taken for sequencing was blood. The receptors shown here come from a man younger than 30 in good health.

The chain couples TRBV7-9 to TRBJ2-5; D call uncertain. Germline V gene sequence: CDR1 SEHNR, CDR2 FQNEAQ (reference sequence). The CDR3 is made up of 16 amino acids. V shed 2 bases and J shed 3 bases, with 16 bases lying between them. The CDR3 DNA reads as TGTGCCAGCAGCTTAATGGCAGCCAAATCGAAAGAGACCCAGTACTTC. Its translation: CASSLMAAKSKETQYF.

V is TRBV27 and J is TRBJ2-7; D is possibly TRBD1 (6 bases). This CDR3 contains 14 residues. The V end lost 4 bases, the J end lost 3 bases, and 13 bases lay between the germline ends. CDR1 is MNHEY and CDR2 is SMNVEV in the germline V gene (reference sequence). The CDR3 DNA reads as TGTGCCAGCAGTTGGGGGCCGGGCGACTACGAGCAGTACTTC. Translating it yields CASSWGPGDYEQYF.

V and J are TRBV27 and TRBJ2-7, with 7 bases matching TRBD2. Trimming removed 0 bases from V and 5 bases from J; junction bases left unmatched: 10. This CDR3 is 16 amino acids long. Germline lookup yields CDR1 MNHEY and CDR2 SMNVEV (reference sequence). In nucleotides, the CDR3 is TGTGCCAGCAGTTTATCGGGGCTGGGGAGGGGCAACGAGCAGTACTTC. Protein: CASSLSGLGRGNEQYF.

This clonotype has more than one count but fewer than ten. This chain uses TRBV18 with TRBJ2-6, with a tentative D call TRBD1 (6 bases). The V end was cut by 5 bases, the J end by 1 base, with 12 bases between. Looked up from germline, CDR1 is KGHSH and CDR2 is LQKENI. The CDR3 is 16 residues long. The CDR3 sequence is CASSTTTGSGANVLTF. As DNA, the CDR3 is TGTGCCAGCTCAACAACTACAGGGTCTGGGGCCAACGTCCTGACTTTC.

The chain couples TRBV20-1 to TRBJ2-5; D remains ambiguous. The CDR3 extends over 13 amino acids. The germline CDR1 and CDR2 sequences are DFQATT and SNEGSKA (reference sequence). V was shortened by 3 bases and J by 1 base, with 9 bases between the two germline ends. In DNA form, the CDR3 reads TGCAGTGCTAGTGTGGGCCTCCAAGAGACCCAGTACTTC. Amino acid sequence: CSASVGLQETQYF.

This clonotype has a handful of counts. This chain uses TRBV14 with TRBJ2-1, with TRBD2 identical over 9 bases. CDR1 and CDR2 from the germline V gene are SGHDN and FVKESK. CDR3 length: 17 amino acids. With V trimmed by 5 bases and J by 6 bases, 14 bases remained unmatched. CDR3 in amino acids: CASSFLAGLIRGNEQFF. The CDR3 nucleotides read TGTGCCAGCAGCTTCCTAGCGGGATTAATCAGGGGCAATGAGCAGTTCTTC. Full variable domain (rest looked up from reference TRBV14 and TRBJ2-1): EAGVTQFPSHSVIEKGQTVTLRCDPISGHDNLYWYRRVMGKEIKFLLHFVKESKQDESGMPNNRFLAERTGGTYSTLKVQPAELEDSGVYFCASSFLAGLIRGNEQFFGPGTRLTVL.

This chain links TRBV4-1 with TRBJ2-1; 9 bases map to TRBD2. Germline lookup yields CDR1 MGHRA and CDR2 YSYEKL. The V gene end was trimmed by 1 base and the J gene end by 6 bases; junction bases not matched to a gene: 4. The CDR3 sequence is 15 residues long. The DNA of the CDR3 is TGCGCCAGCAGCCAAGGACTAGCGGAAATCAATGAGCAGTTCTTC. Translation gives CASSQGLAEINEQFF.

The gene calls are TRBV4-3 and TRBJ2-7, with a possible D match to TRBD1 (5 bases). The CDR3 runs to 14 residues. Germline V gives CDR1 LGHNA, CDR2 YSLEER. V was trimmed by 2 bases and J by 1 base, leaving 9 bases between them. CDR3 in DNA: TGCGCCAGCAGCCAACAGACAGATTCCTACGAGCAGTACTTC. It yields the protein CASSQQTDSYEQYF.

The J gene is TRBJ1-6, the V gene TRBV30, with a tentative D call TRBD1 (5 bases). The CDR3 consists of 16 residues. V lost 0 bases, J lost 7 bases, and 16 bases lay in between. Germline V gene sequence: CDR1 GTSNPN, CDR2 SVGIG (reference sequence). The CDR3 nucleotides are TGTGCCTGGAGTGTACTGGGGCCTACTCAAAATTCACCCCTCCACTTT. This codes for CAWSVLGPTQNSPLHF.

The J gene is TRBJ2-5, the V gene TRBV12-3 or TRBV12-4; D gene unclear. Trimming removed 8 bases at V and 2 bases at J, with 9 bases between. There are 12 residues in the CDR3. DNA for the CDR3: TGTGCCAGCGGTGCTTTACAAGAGACCCAGTACTTC. This codes for CASGALQETQYF.

The chain is built from TRBV7-9 and TRBJ1-2; D uncertain. This CDR3 comprises 11 residues. Between the trimmed V and J ends, which lost 5 bases and 8 bases, there was a span of 9 bases. Germline V gene lookup returns CDR1 SEHNR and CDR2 FQNEAQ (reference sequence). CDR3 bases: TGTGCCAGCAGCCCTTTTGACGGCTACACCTTC. This gives the protein CASSPFDGYTF.

The V and J genes are TRBV9 and TRBJ1-5, with unresolved D. The V gene's germline CDR1 is SGDLS and CDR2 YYNGEE. The CDR3 extends over 14 amino acids. Between the trimmed V and J ends, which lost 0 bases and 3 bases, there was a span of 7 bases. CDR3 in amino acids: CASSVGTDNQPQHF. CDR3 in DNA: TGTGCCAGCAGCGTAGGTACAGACAATCAGCCCCAGCATTTT.

Remarks on this clonotype: A much larger clone sits a single nucleotide away, making a read error possible. This chain connects TRBV7-9 to TRBJ2-5, with 8 nucleotides matching TRBD2. The CDR3 covers 17 residues. The V and J ends lost 2 bases and 11 bases, in that order; junction bases with no gene match: 19. The germline gives CDR1 SEHNR, CDR2 FQNEAQ (reference sequence). CDR3 loop: CASSLFGGGSSYNEQYF. As DNA, the CDR3 is TGTGCCAGCAGCTTATTCGGCGGGGGGTCGTCCTACAATGAGCAGTACTTC. Looking up the rest from reference TRBV7-9 and TRBJ2-5 gives the full variable domain: DTGVSQNPRHKITKRGQNVTFRCDPISEHNRLYWYRQTLGQGPEFLTYFQNEAQLEKSRLLSDRFSAERPKGSFSTLEIQRTEQGDSAMYLCASSLFGGGSSYNEQYFGPGTRLLVL.

This clonotype appeared a few times. The V call is TRBV29-1, the J call TRBJ1-1; the match to TRBD1 covers 9 bases. The germline V gene encodes CDR1 SQVTM and CDR2 ANQGSEA. V trimming: 6 bases; J trimming: 4 bases; junction bases outside the gene matches: 6. The CDR3 totals 13 residues. This chain's CDR3 is CSVGGQGPTEAFF. CDR3 nucleotide sequence: TGCAGCGTCGGGGGACAGGGACCCACTGAAGCTTTCTTT.

This chain connects TRBV7-2 to TRBJ2-4, with D tentatively TRBD1 or TRBD2 (5 bases each). The J call may be incorrect, as the DNA end agrees better with TRBJ2-7. Germline values: CDR1 SGHTA, CDR2 FQGNSA. The CDR3 has 13 residues. The CDR3 here is CASSPWGISEQYF. CDR3 in DNA: TGTGCCAGCAGCCCCTGGGGGATAAGCGAGCAGTACTTC.

The chain combines TRBV6-7 with TRBJ2-3, with D uncertain. TRBV6-7 belongs to the ORF category, with a function that is uncertain. This CDR3 has 15 residues. Trimming took off 5 bases at V and 6 bases at J, with 18 bases between the two ends. For the CDR3, the DNA is TGTGCCAGCAGTACCGAGGACGCCTCTTGGGATACGCAGTATTTT. The encoded protein is CASSTEDASWDTQYF.

The chain recombines TRBV20-1 with TRBJ2-1, with no clear D. Trimming removed 3 bases from V and 0 bases from J, with 12 bases in between. Per germline, CDR1 DFQATT and CDR2 SNEGSKA (reference sequence). The CDR3 is made up of 15 amino acids. DNA for the CDR3: TGCAGTGCTAGTCCCCCCCCCTACTCCTACAATGAGCAGTTCTTC. As protein: CSASPPPYSYNEQFF.

The rearrangement links TRBV20-1 to TRBJ2-5; D is tentatively TRBD1 or TRBD2 (5 bases each). The V end lost 5 bases, the J end lost 4 bases, and 11 bases lay between the germline ends. Per germline, CDR1 DFQATT and CDR2 SNEGSKA (reference sequence). The CDR3 is 12 amino acids. In nucleotides, the CDR3 is TGCAGTGCTTGCCGGGACGGAGAGACCCAGTACTTC. Protein product: CSACRDGETQYF.

The genes are TRBV12-3 or TRBV12-4 and TRBJ2-1; TRBD1 matches 9 bases. The last part of the DNA fits TRBJ2-7 better; the J call may be wrong. The CDR3 has 12 amino acids. The CDR3 DNA sequence: TGTGCCAGCCGGGACAGGGTGAATGAGCAGTACTTC. Amino acid sequence: CASRDRVNEQYF.

For this clonotype: This may be a read error, as it is one base from a much larger clone. The chain couples TRBV5-1 to TRBJ1-2, with TRBD1 matching over 7 bases. Per germline, CDR1 SGHRS and CDR2 YFSETQ. The CDR3 runs 16 residues. Trimming at V came to 0 bases and at J to 4 bases, leaving 9 bases not matched to a gene. As DNA, the CDR3 is TGCGCCAGCAGCTTGGTACTGGCAGGGGGTGTCTATGGCTACACCTTC. Residues: CASSLVLAGGVYGYTF.

This clonotype was recorded a few times. The chain is built from TRBV6-5 and TRBJ2-5; D possibly uses TRBD1 or TRBD2 (5 bases each). CDR1 is MNHEY and CDR2 is SVGAGI in the germline V gene. V dropped 2 bases and J dropped 4 bases, with 11 bases sitting between them. The CDR3 spans 14 residues. This CDR3 reads CASSYGASPETQYF. As DNA, the CDR3 is TGTGCCAGCAGTTACGGGGCTAGCCCAGAGACCCAGTACTTC.

The rearrangement uses TRBV20-1 and TRBJ1-5; 7 positions match TRBD1. The CDR3 consists of 14 residues. Trimming at V came to 5 bases and at J to 6 bases, leaving 10 bases not matched to a gene. Germline CDR1 DFQATT, CDR2 SNEGSKA (reference sequence). For the CDR3, the DNA is TGCAGTGCTTCCAGCGGAGGGGGCAGTCAGCCCCAGCATTTT. Amino acid sequence: CSASSGGGSQPQHF.

This clonotype was picked up one time. The V gene is TRBV9, the J gene TRBJ2-1; the D is unclear. The V and J ends lost 0 bases and 7 bases respectively, with 17 bases between them. From germline, CDR1 is SGDLS and CDR2 YYNGEE. The CDR3 runs to 16 residues. CDR3 DNA sequence: TGTGCCAGCAGCGTAGGTGTGATACTTAAAGGTAATGAGCAGTTCTTC. This sequence encodes CASSVGVILKGNEQFF. Filled out from reference TRBV9 and TRBJ2-1, the complete variable domain reads DSGVTQTPKHLITATGQRVTLRCSPRSGDLSVYWYQQSLDQGLQFLIQYYNGEERAKGNILERFSAQQFPDLHSELNLSSLELGDSALYFCASSVGVILKGNEQFFGPGTRLTVL.

The V gene is TRBV6-5, the J gene TRBJ2-7; D remains ambiguous. This CDR3 has 13 amino acids. Germline V CDR1 and CDR2: MNHEY, SVGAGI. Deletions cut 4 bases from V and 0 bases from J, with 7 bases between. CDR3 nucleotides: TGTGCCAGCAGTTTTCAGTTCTCCTACGAGCAGTACTTC. Translating gives CASSFQFSYEQYF.

This chain links TRBV29-1 with TRBJ2-1; no clear D gene. The J call is uncertain, as TRBJ2-7 better fits the DNA end. Germline V gene lookup returns CDR1 SQVTM and CDR2 ANQGSEA. This CDR3 spans 16 amino acids. The DNA of the CDR3 is TGCAGCGTTGAGGGTGGGGTGGCGAGAGCCTACAATGAGCAGTACTTC. As protein: CSVEGGVARAYNEQYF.

This clonotype was counted many times. The chain combines TRBV4-3 with TRBJ2-7, with a weak D call TRBD1 (5 bases). CDR1 is LGHNA, CDR2 YSLEER, per germline. The ends were cut back, 3 bases at V and 3 bases at J, with 12 bases in the middle. The CDR3 totals 14 residues. The CDR3 here is CASSHSDRGYEQYF. CDR3 nucleotide sequence: TGCGCCAGCAGCCATAGTGACAGAGGCTACGAGCAGTACTTC.

This rearrangement joins TRBV29-1 to TRBJ1-2; D uncertain. The V end lost 7 bases, the J end lost 6 bases, and 12 bases lay between the germline ends. This CDR3 is built from 11 residues. The germline V gene encodes CDR1 SQVTM and CDR2 ANQGSEA. CDR3 sequence reads: CSGEGGDGYTF. CDR3 DNA: TGCAGCGGTGAGGGCGGTGATGGCTACACCTTC.

This chain links TRBV27 with TRBJ2-4; D remains ambiguous. The J call may be faulty, since TRBJ2-7 better matches the DNA end. The CDR3 runs to 14 residues. Germline V gives CDR1 MNHEY, CDR2 SMNVEV (reference sequence). Here the CDR3 reads CASSPFRSNYEQYF. In DNA, the CDR3 is TGTGCCAGCAGCCCCTTCCGATCCAACTACGAGCAGTACTTC.

This chain uses TRBV28 with TRBJ2-3, with 9 bases aligning to TRBD2. J gave up 4 bases and V 6 bases, and 11 bases lay outside the gene matches. Germline V gene lookup returns CDR1 MDHEN and CDR2 SYDVKM. This CDR3 region has 16 residues. CDR3 sequence: CASSPLAGKEADTQYF. CDR3 nucleotide sequence: TGTGCCAGCAGCCCCCTAGCGGGGAAGGAGGCAGATACGCAGTATTTT. Drawing the rest from reference TRBV28 and TRBJ2-3, the complete variable domain is DVKVTQSSRYLVKRTGEKVFLECVQDMDHENMFWYRQDPGLGLRLIYFSYDVKMKEKGDIPEGYSVSREKKERFSLILESASTNQTSMYLCASSPLAGKEADTQYFGPGTRLTVL.

The chain couples TRBV6-4 to TRBJ2-6; no definite D call. The germline V and J ends were trimmed by 6 bases and 0 bases, with 6 bases remaining between them. This CDR3 is built from 14 residues. In germline, CDR1 is MRHNA, CDR2 SNTAGT. The CDR3 DNA reads as TGTGCCAGCAGAGCGATCTCTGGGGCCAACGTCCTGACTTTC. Its translation: CASRAISGANVLTF.

V is TRBV29-1 and J is TRBJ1-2, with D possibly matching TRBD1 (5 bases). The CDR3 extends over 13 amino acids. Germline V CDR1 and CDR2: SQVTM, ANQGSEA. Trimming pared 1 base from V and 5 bases from J, leaving 11 bases between. CDR3 protein: CSVEGQGGYGYTF. CDR3 DNA sequence: TGCAGCGTTGAAGGTCAGGGAGGGTATGGCTACACCTTC.

DNA of the CDR3: TGTGCCAGCAATCTCTGGGGGGATTCTGGGGCCAACGTCCTGACTTTC. Protein product: CASNLWGDSGANVLTF. This chain connects TRBV2 to TRBJ2-6; perhaps TRBD2 as D (6 bases). The CDR3 extends over 16 amino acids. Trimming left V 7 bases short and J 1 base short, with 14 bases between. From germline, CDR1 is SNHLY and CDR2 FYNNEI.